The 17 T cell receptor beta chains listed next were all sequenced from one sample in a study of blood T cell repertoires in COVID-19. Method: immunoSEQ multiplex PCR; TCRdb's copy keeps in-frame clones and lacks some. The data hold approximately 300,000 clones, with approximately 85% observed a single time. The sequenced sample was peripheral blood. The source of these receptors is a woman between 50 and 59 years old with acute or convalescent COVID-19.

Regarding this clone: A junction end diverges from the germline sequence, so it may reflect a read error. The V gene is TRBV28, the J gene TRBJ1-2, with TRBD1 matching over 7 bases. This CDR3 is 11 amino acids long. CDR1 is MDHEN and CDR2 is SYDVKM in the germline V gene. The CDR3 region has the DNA TGTGCCAGCAGTTTCAGCCGGGACAGAGCTTTC. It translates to CASSFSRDRAF.

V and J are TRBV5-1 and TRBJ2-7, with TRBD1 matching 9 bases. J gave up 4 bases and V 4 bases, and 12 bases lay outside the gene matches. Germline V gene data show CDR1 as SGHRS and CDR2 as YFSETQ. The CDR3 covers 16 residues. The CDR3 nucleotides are TGCGCCAGCAGCCCGGATCCCGGACAGGGGTTATACGAGCAGTACTTC. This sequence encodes CASSPDPGQGLYEQYF.

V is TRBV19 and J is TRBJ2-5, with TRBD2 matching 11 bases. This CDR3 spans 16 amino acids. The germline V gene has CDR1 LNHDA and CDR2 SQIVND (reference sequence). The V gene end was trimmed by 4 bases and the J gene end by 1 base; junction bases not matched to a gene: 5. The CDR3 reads CASSKTSGSPQETQYF. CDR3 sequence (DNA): TGTGCCAGTAGTAAAACTAGCGGGAGCCCCCAAGAGACCCAGTACTTC.

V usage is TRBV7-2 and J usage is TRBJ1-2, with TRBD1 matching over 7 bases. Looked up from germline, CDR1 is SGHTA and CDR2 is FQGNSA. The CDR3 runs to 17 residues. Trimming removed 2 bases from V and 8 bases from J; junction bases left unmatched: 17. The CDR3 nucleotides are TGTGCCAGCAGCTTAACTGGGACAGACTTCGGGTCCGGCGGCTACACCTTC. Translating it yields CASSLTGTDFGSGGYTF.

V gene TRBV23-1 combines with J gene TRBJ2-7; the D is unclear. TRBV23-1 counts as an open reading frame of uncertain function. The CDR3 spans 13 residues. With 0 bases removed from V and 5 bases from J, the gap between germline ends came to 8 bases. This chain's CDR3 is CASSQSKLHEQYF. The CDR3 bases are TGCGCCAGCAGTCAATCAAAACTCCACGAGCAGTACTTC.

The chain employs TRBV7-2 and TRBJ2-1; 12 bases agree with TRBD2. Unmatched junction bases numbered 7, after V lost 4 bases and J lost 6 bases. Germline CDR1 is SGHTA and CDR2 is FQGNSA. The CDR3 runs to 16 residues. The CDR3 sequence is CASSSSSGRAGNEQFF. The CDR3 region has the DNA TGTGCCAGCAGCTCCTCTAGCGGGAGGGCCGGCAATGAGCAGTTCTTC.

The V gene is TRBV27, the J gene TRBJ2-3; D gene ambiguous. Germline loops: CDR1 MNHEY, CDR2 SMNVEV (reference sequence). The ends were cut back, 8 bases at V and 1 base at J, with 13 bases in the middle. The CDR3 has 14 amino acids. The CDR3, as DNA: TGTGCCAGCGGCCAAGGCGGTCGCACAGATACGCAGTATTTT. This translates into CASGQGGRTDTQYF.

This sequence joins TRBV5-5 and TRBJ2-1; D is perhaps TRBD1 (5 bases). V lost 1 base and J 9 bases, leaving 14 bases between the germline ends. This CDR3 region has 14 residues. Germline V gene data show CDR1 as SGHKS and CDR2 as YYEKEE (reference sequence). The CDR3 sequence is CASSLQVGRGEQFF. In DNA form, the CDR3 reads TGTGCCAGCAGCTTGCAGGTGGGGCGAGGTGAGCAGTTCTTC.

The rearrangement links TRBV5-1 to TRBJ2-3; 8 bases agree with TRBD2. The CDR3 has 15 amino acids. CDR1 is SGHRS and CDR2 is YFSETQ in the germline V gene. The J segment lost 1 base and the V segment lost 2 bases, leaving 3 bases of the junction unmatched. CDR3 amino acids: CASSFEAGGTDTQYF. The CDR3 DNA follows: TGCGCCAGCAGCTTCGAAGCGGGAGGCACAGATACGCAGTATTTT.

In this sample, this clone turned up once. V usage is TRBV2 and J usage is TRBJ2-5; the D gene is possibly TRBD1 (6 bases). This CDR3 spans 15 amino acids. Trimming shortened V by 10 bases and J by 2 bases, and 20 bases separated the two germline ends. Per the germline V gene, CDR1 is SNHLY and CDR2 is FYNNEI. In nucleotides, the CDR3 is TGTGCCACCAACAGGGAATCTGGGGTGCAAGAGACCCAGTACTTC. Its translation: CATNRESGVQETQYF.

Written as DNA, the CDR3 is TGCGCCAGCACCCTCTTATCTGGGGCCAACGTCCTGACTTTC. Protein product: CASTLLSGANVLTF. The chain joins TRBV5-1 to TRBJ2-6; D unclear. Germline loops: CDR1 SGHRS, CDR2 YFSETQ. V was trimmed by 6 bases and J by 1 base, leaving 8 bases between them. This CDR3 is built from 14 residues.

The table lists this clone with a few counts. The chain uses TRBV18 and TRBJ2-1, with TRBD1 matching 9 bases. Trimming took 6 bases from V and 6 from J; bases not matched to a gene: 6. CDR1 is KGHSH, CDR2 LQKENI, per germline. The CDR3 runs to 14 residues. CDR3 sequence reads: CASSGDREANEQFF. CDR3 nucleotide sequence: TGTGCCAGCTCCGGGGACAGGGAGGCCAATGAGCAGTTCTTC.

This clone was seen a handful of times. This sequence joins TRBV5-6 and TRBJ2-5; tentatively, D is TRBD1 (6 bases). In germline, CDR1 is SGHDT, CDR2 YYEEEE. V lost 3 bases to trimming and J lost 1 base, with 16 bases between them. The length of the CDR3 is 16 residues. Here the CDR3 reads CASSSLEGVFQETQYF. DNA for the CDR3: TGTGCCAGCAGCTCCCTCGAGGGGGTCTTCCAAGAGACCCAGTACTTC. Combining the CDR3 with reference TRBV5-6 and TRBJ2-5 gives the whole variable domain DAGVTQSPTHLIKTRGQQVTLRCSPKSGHDTVSWYQQALGQGPQFIFQYYEEEERQRGNFPDRFSGHQFPNYSSELNVNALLLGDSALYLCASSSLEGVFQETQYFGPGTRLLVL.

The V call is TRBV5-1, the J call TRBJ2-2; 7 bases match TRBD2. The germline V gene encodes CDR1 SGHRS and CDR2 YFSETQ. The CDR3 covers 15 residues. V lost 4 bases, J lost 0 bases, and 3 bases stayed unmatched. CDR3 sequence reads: CASSLAVSNTGELFF. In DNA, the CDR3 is TGCGCCAGCAGCCTAGCGGTCTCGAACACCGGGGAGCTGTTTTTT.

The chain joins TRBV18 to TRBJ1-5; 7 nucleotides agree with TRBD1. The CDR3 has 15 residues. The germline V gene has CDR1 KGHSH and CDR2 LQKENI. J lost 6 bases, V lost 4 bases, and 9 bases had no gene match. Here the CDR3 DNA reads TGTGCCAGCTCACTGACAGGGTGGGAGTCTCAGCCCCAGCATTTT. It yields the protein CASSLTGWESQPQHF.

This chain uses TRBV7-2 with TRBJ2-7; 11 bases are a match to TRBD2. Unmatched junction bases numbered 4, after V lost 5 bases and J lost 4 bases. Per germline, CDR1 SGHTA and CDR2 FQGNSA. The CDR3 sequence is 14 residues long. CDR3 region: CASSGWTSGYEQYF. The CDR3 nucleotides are TGTGCCAGCAGCGGCTGGACTAGCGGGTACGAGCAGTACTTC.

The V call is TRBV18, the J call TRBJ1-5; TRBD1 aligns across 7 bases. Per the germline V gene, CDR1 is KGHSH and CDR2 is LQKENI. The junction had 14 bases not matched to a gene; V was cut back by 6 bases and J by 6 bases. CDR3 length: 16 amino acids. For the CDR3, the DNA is TGTGCCAGCTCTCTCGAGACAGGGTCGGGTGGTCAGCCCCAGCATTTT. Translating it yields CASSLETGSGGQPQHF.